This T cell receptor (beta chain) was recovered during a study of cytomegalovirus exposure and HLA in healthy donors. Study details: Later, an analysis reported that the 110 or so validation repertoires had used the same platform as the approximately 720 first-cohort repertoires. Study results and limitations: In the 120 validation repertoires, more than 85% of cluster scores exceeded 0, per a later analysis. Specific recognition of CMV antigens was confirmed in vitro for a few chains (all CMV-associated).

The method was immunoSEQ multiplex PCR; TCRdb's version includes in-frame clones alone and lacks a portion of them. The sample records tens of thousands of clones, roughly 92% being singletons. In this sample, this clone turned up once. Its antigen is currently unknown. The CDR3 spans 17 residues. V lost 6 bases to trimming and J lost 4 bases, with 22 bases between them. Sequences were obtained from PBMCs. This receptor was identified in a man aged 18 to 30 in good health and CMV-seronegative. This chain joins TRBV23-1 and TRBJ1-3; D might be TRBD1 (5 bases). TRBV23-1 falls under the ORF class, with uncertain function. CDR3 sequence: CASSDFRGAKVGNTIYF. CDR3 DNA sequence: TGCGCCAGCAGCGATTTTAGGGGCGCCAAGGTGGGAAACACCATATATTTT.